One and the same sample provided the 23 T cell receptor beta chains below, sequenced in a study of cytomegalovirus exposure and HLA in healthy donors. Only in-frame clones appear in the TCRdb table, and some are missing; sequencing was by immunoSEQ multiplex PCR. Of hundreds of thousands of clones listed, approximately 82% are singletons. Sequenced sample: PBMCs. These receptors were collected from a woman between 18 and 30 years old in good health and CMV-seronegative.

The chain recombines TRBV5-1 with TRBJ2-1; 9 bases map to TRBD2. With V trimmed by 2 bases and J by 3 bases, 3 bases remained unmatched. The CDR3 is 15 amino acids. The V gene's germline CDR1 is SGHRS and CDR2 YFSETQ. CDR3 sequence reads: CASSFPAGGYNEQFF. The DNA of the CDR3 is TGCGCCAGCAGCTTCCCAGCGGGAGGCTACAATGAGCAGTTCTTC.

The chain links TRBV14 to TRBJ2-1; 9 nucleotides line up with TRBD2. Trimming removed 5 bases from V and 7 bases from J; junction bases left unmatched: 6. CDR1 is SGHDN, CDR2 FVKESK, per germline. The CDR3 consists of 14 residues. The CDR3 protein is CASSTGTSLNEQFF. The CDR3 DNA sequence: TGTGCCAGCAGCACCGGGACTAGCCTGAATGAGCAGTTCTTC.

The chain uses TRBV4-2 and TRBJ2-2; TRBD2 matches at 10 bases. V shed 0 bases, J shed 6 bases, and the junction held 10 bases outside the gene matches. Germline V gene lookup returns CDR1 LGHNA and CDR2 YNFKEQ. The CDR3 is 18 amino acids. This CDR3 reads CASSQEPMASGGPGELFF. The CDR3 DNA reads as TGTGCCAGCAGCCAAGAGCCAATGGCTAGCGGGGGACCCGGGGAGCTGTTTTTT.

The rearrangement joins TRBV5-4 to TRBJ1-2; D uncertain. The CDR3 has 12 residues. Trimming pared 1 base from V and 7 bases from J, leaving 8 bases between. CDR1 is SGHNT, CDR2 YYREEE, per germline (reference sequence). The CDR3 sequence: CASSLPAVGYTF. In DNA form, the CDR3 reads TGTGCCAGCAGCTTGCCGGCGGTTGGCTACACCTTC.

CDR3 DNA: TGTGCCAGCAGTGGACCCTCTGGAAACACCATATATTTT. It specifies CASSGPSGNTIYF. V and J are TRBV27 and TRBJ1-3; D ambiguous. Germline lookup yields CDR1 MNHEY and CDR2 SMNVEV (reference sequence). This CDR3 has 13 residues. The ends were cut back, 5 bases at V and 0 bases at J, with 5 bases in the middle.

The V call is TRBV5-1, the J call TRBJ1-1, with 9 bases that match TRBD1. The germline V gene encodes CDR1 SGHRS and CDR2 YFSETQ. CDR3 length: 16 amino acids. The trim removed 0 bases at V and 2 bases at J, leaving 5 bases unmatched. The CDR3 region is CASSLGDRVPNTEAFF. In DNA, the CDR3 is TGCGCCAGCAGCTTGGGGGACAGGGTACCCAACACTGAAGCTTTCTTT.

This clone was seen many times. In DNA form, the CDR3 reads TGTGCCATCGCGGGGAACCAGGAGGGCGAGCAGTACTTC. Protein sequence: CAIAGNQEGEQYF. The chain uses TRBV10-3 and TRBJ2-7, with D perhaps TRBD2 (6 bases). Germline V gene lookup returns CDR1 ENHRY and CDR2 SYGVKD. Trimming pared 8 bases from V and 6 bases from J, leaving 17 bases between. The CDR3 totals 13 residues.

The chain employs TRBV2 and TRBJ1-5; unclear D gene. From germline, CDR1 is SNHLY and CDR2 FYNNEI. There are 13 residues in the CDR3. The V and J ends lost 5 bases and 4 bases respectively, with 9 bases between them. The CDR3 sequence is CASSSIENQPQHF. In DNA, the CDR3 is TGTGCCAGCAGTTCCATCGAAAATCAGCCCCAGCATTTT.

The chain uses TRBV5-1 and TRBJ2-6, with TRBD1 as a possible D gene (6 bases). The CDR3 is 16 residues long. Germline-derived CDR1 and CDR2 are SGHRS and YFSETQ. The V end lost 7 bases, the J end lost 0 bases, and 14 bases lay between the germline ends. This CDR3 is CASGKTGSSGANVLTF. The CDR3 DNA sequence: TGCGCCAGCGGAAAAACAGGGAGCTCTGGGGCCAACGTCCTGACTTTC.

V is TRBV30 and J is TRBJ1-2; no firm D call. Germline CDR1 GTSNPN, CDR2 SVGIG (reference sequence). The V end lost 0 bases, the J end lost 6 bases, and 11 bases lay between the germline ends. This CDR3 is built from 13 residues. The DNA for the CDR3 is TGTGCCTGGAGTGTGGGAAAGGCTCATGGCTACACCTTC. Translated: CAWSVGKAHGYTF.

The J gene is TRBJ2-3, the V gene TRBV27, with TRBD2 identical over 15 bases. CDR1 is MNHEY and CDR2 is SMNVEV in the germline V gene (reference sequence). V dropped 5 bases and J dropped 6; count of bases not matched to a gene: 9. This CDR3 contains 17 residues. Here the CDR3 reads CASSPGTSGRFWDTQYF. The CDR3 DNA sequence: TGTGCCAGCAGTCCCGGGACTAGCGGGAGGTTTTGGGATACGCAGTATTTT.

The chain combines TRBV11-3 with TRBJ2-2; 7 bases agree with TRBD1. The V gene end was trimmed by 5 bases and the J gene end by 4 bases; junction bases not matched to a gene: 10. Germline assignment: CDR1 SGHNT and CDR2 YENEEA. The CDR3 length is 16 residues. CDR3 amino acids: CASSARGGRITGELFF. In DNA, the CDR3 is TGTGCCAGCAGCGCCCGAGGGGGCCGGATCACCGGGGAGCTGTTTTTT.

This rearrangement joins TRBV4-1 to TRBJ1-2; possibly TRBD1 for D (5 bases). The ends were cut back, 1 base at V and 8 bases at J, with 20 bases in the middle. This CDR3 contains 16 residues. The germline gives CDR1 MGHRA, CDR2 YSYEKL. CDR3 sequence reads: CASSQARTGTEGGYTF. CDR3 nucleotide sequence: TGCGCCAGCAGCCAAGCTAGGACCGGAACCGAGGGGGGCTACACCTTC.

V is TRBV29-1 and J is TRBJ2-1, with D perhaps TRBD1 (7 bases). Trimming removed 5 bases from V and 7 bases from J, with 15 bases in between. CDR1 and CDR2 from the germline V gene are SQVTM and ANQGSEA. The CDR3 spans 13 residues. The CDR3 DNA reads TGCAGCGTTTCCAGGACAGGAGGGAATGAGCAGTTCTTC. Translation gives CSVSRTGGNEQFF.

The V and J genes are TRBV28 and TRBJ2-5, with 10 bases identical to TRBD1. The CDR3 runs 19 residues. Germline CDR1 reads MDHEN; CDR2 reads SYDVKM. Trimming cost V 6 bases and J 5 bases; bases outside gene matches: 21. Here the CDR3 reads CASSYRDRGPRATRETQYF. The CDR3 DNA sequence: TGTGCCAGCAGCTACCGGGACAGGGGACCCCGGGCCACCCGGGAGACCCAGTACTTC.

The chain is built from TRBV28 and TRBJ2-7; D unclear. This CDR3 region has 17 residues. V dropped 6 bases and J dropped 0 bases, with 21 bases sitting between them. CDR1 and CDR2 (germline): MDHEN, SYDVKM. The CDR3 sequence is CASSPRFKGRYSYEQYF. The CDR3, as DNA: TGTGCCAGCAGCCCACGATTTAAGGGCAGATACTCCTACGAGCAGTACTTC.

The chain has TRBV19 and TRBJ2-1; TRBD2 matches 8 bases. The CDR3 runs 17 residues. The V segment lost 3 bases and the J segment 0 bases; nucleotides outside the gene matches: 7. Per germline, CDR1 LNHDA and CDR2 SQIVND (reference sequence). In DNA, the CDR3 is TGTGCCAGTAGTATCCTAACTAGCGGCTACTCCTACAATGAGCAGTTCTTC. It translates to CASSILTSGYSYNEQFF.

The chain uses TRBV4-2 and TRBJ2-1, with D tentatively TRBD1 (6 bases). This CDR3 contains 15 residues. The germline V and J ends were trimmed by 0 bases and 3 bases, with 9 bases remaining between them. CDR1 and CDR2 (germline): LGHNA, YNFKEQ. In nucleotides, the CDR3 is TGTGCCAGCAGCCAAGACAGGGGAAGCTACAATGAGCAGTTCTTC. Its translation: CASSQDRGSYNEQFF.

The chain links TRBV9 to TRBJ1-1; D possibly corresponds to TRBD1 (6 bases). Germline CDR1 and CDR2: SGDLS and YYNGEE. This CDR3 comprises 14 residues. Trimming removed 3 bases at V and 1 base at J, with 10 bases between. The CDR3 region is CASSAEQGNTEAFF. Here the CDR3 DNA reads TGTGCCAGCAGCGCCGAACAGGGGAACACTGAAGCTTTCTTT.

The genes are TRBV11-2 and TRBJ1-4, with D possibly TRBD1 on 6 matching bases. The germline V gene encodes CDR1 SGHAT and CDR2 FQNNGV. The CDR3 length is 15 residues. Trimming shortened V by 5 bases and J by 5 bases, and 15 bases separated the two germline ends. CDR3 loop: CASSTRGRGNEKLFF. Here the CDR3 DNA reads TGTGCCAGCAGCACCCGGGGCAGGGGCAATGAAAAACTGTTTTTT.

The chain couples TRBV21-1 to TRBJ2-7; TRBD2 is taken as the D call from the table, unchecked against the DNA. TRBV21-1 is classified as a pseudogene. The CDR3 spans 14 residues. CDR3 amino acids: CASSTSGFHYEQYF. The CDR3 bases are TGTGCCAGCAGCACTAGCGGATTTCACTACGAGCAGTACTTC.

The rearrangement uses TRBV28 and TRBJ1-2; D gene uncertain. The CDR3 runs 12 residues. Trimming cost V 5 bases and J 0 bases, with 4 bases left between them. Germline-derived CDR1 and CDR2 are MDHEN and SYDVKM. The chain's CDR3 is CASSAANYGYTF. The CDR3 DNA reads as TGTGCCAGCAGTGCCGCTAACTATGGCTACACCTTC.

This clone was counted a few times. The chain has TRBV6-1 and TRBJ2-1; the D gene is possibly TRBD2 (6 bases). Germline lookup yields CDR1 MNHNS and CDR2 SASEGT. This CDR3 region has 15 residues. The V end was cut by 1 base, the J end by 3 bases, with 10 bases between. CDR3 amino acids: CASSEEGGNYNEQFF. For the CDR3, the DNA is TGTGCCAGCAGTGAAGAGGGCGGGAACTACAATGAGCAGTTCTTC.